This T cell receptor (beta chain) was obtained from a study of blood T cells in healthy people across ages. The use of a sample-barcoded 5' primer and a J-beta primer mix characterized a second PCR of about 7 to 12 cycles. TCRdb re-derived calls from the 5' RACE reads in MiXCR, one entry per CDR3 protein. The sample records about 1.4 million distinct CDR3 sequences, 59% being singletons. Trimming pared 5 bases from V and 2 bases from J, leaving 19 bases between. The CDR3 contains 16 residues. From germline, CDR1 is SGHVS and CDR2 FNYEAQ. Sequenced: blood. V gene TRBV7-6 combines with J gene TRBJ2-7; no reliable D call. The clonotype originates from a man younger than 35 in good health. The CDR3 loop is CASSPDRRLSPYEQYF. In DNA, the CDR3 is TGTGCCAGCAGCCCAGATCGGCGACTTTCTCCCTACGAGCAGTACTTC.